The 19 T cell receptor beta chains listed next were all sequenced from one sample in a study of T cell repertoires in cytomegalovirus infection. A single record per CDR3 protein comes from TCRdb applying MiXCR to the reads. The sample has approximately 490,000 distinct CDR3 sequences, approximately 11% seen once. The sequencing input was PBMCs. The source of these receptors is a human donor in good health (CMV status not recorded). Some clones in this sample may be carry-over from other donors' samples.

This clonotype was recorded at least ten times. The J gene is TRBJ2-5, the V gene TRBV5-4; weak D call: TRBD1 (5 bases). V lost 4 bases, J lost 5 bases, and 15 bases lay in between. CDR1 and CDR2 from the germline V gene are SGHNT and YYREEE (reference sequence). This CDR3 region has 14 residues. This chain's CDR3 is CASSATDSSETQYF. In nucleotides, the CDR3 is TGTGCCAGCAGCGCTACTGACAGCTCGGAGACCCAGTACTTC.

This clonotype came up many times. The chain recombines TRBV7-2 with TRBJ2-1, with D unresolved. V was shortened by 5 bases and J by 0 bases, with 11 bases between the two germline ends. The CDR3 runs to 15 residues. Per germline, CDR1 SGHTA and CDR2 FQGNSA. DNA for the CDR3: TGTGCCAGCAGCCCAACGGCGGTCTCCTACAATGAGCAGTTCTTC. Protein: CASSPTAVSYNEQFF.

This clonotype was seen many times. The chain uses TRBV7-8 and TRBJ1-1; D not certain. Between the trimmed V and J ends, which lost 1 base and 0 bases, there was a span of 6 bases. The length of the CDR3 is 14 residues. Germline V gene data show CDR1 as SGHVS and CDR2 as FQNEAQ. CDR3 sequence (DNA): TGTGCCAGCAGCTTAGGGCCCATGAACACTGAAGCTTTCTTT. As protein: CASSLGPMNTEAFF.

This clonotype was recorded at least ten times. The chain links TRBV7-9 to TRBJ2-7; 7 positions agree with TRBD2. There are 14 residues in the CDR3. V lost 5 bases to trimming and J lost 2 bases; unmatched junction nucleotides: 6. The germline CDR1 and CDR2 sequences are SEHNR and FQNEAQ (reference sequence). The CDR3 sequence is CASSPSSGPYEQYF. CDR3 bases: TGTGCCAGCAGCCCGTCTAGCGGACCCTACGAGCAGTACTTC. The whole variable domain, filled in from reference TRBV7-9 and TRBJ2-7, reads DTGVSQNPRHKITKRGQNVTFRCDPISEHNRLYWYRQTLGQGPEFLTYFQNEAQLEKSRLLSDRFSAERPKGSFSTLEIQRTEQGDSAMYLCASSPSSGPYEQYFGPGTRLTVT.

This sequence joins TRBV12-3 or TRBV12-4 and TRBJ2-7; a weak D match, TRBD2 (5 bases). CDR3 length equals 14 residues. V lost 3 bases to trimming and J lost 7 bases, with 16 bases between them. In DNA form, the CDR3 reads TGTGCCAGCAGTTTTGTAGGCCCCCGGAGGGAGCAGTACTTC. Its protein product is CASSFVGPRREQYF.

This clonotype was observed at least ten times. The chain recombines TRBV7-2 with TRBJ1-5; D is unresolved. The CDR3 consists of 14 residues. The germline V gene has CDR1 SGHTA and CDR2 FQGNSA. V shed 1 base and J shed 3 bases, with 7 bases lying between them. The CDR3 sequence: CASSLVEYNQPQHF. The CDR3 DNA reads TGTGCCAGCAGCTTAGTGGAATACAATCAGCCCCAGCATTTT.

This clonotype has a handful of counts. CDR3 residues: CASSFSWSEAFF. CDR3 sequence (DNA): TGTGCCAGCAGTTTCTCTTGGAGTGAAGCTTTCTTT. The chain couples TRBV28 to TRBJ1-1, with no clear D. V lost 3 bases and J 7 bases, leaving 9 bases between the germline ends. The CDR3 has 12 residues. Germline CDR1 is MDHEN and CDR2 is SYDVKM.

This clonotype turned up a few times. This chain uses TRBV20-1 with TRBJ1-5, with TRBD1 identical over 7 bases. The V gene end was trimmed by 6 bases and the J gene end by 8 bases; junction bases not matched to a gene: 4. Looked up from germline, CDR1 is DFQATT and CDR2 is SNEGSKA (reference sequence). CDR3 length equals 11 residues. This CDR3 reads CSAGQVEPQHF. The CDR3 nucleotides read TGCAGTGCCGGACAGGTGGAGCCCCAGCATTTT.

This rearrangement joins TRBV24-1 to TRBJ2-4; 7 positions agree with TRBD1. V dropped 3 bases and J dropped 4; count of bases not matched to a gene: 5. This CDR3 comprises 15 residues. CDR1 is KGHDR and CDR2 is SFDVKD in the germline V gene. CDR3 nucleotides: TGTGCCACCAGTGATACACGACAGGGAAAAAACATTCAGTACTTC. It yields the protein CATSDTRQGKNIQYF.

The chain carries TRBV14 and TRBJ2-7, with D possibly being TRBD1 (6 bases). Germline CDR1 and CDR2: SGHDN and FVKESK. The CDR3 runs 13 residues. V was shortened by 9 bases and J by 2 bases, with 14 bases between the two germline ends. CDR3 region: CARIPTGPYEQYF. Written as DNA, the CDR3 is TGTGCCAGAATTCCGACAGGTCCCTACGAGCAGTACTTC. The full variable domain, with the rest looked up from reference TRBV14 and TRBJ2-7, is EAGVTQFPSHSVIEKGQTVTLRCDPISGHDNLYWYRRVMGKEIKFLLHFVKESKQDESGMPNNRFLAERTGGTYSTLKVQPAELEDSGVYFCARIPTGPYEQYFGPGTRLTVT.

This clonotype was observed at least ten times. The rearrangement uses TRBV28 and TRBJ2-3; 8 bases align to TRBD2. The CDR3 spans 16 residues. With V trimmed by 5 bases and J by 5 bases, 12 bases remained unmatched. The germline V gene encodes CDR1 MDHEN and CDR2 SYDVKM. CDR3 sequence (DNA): TGTGCCAGCAGTCCCGGACTAGCCTTCTATGTAGATACGCAGTATTTT. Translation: CASSPGLAFYVDTQYF. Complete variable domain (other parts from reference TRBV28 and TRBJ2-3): DVKVTQSSRYLVKRTGEKVFLECVQDMDHENMFWYRQDPGLGLRLIYFSYDVKMKEKGDIPEGYSVSREKKERFSLILESASTNQTSMYLCASSPGLAFYVDTQYFGPGTRLTVL.

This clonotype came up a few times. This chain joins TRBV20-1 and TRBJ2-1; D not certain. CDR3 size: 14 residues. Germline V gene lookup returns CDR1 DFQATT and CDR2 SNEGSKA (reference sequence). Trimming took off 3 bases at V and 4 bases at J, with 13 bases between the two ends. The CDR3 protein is CSASKGDFYNEQFF. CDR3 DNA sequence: TGCAGTGCTAGCAAGGGTGATTTTTACAATGAGCAGTTCTTC.

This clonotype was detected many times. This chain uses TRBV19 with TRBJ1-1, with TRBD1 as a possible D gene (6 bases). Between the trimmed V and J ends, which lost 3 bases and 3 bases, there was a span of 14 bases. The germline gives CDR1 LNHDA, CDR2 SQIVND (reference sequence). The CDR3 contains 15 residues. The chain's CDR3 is CASSIMGAGDTEAFF. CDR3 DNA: TGTGCCAGTAGTATTATGGGGGCCGGGGACACTGAAGCTTTCTTT.

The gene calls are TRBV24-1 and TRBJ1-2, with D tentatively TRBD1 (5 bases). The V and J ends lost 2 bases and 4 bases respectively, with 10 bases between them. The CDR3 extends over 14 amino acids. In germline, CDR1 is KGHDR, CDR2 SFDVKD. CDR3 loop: CATSDSWQGYGYTF. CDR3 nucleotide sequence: TGTGCCACCAGTGATTCGTGGCAGGGCTATGGCTACACCTTC.

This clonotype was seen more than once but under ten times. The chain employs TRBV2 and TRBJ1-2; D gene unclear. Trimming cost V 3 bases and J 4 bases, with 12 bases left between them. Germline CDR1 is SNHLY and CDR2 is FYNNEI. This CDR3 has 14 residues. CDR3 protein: CASSDVGVGYGYTF. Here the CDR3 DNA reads TGTGCCAGCAGTGACGTCGGGGTGGGCTATGGCTACACCTTC.

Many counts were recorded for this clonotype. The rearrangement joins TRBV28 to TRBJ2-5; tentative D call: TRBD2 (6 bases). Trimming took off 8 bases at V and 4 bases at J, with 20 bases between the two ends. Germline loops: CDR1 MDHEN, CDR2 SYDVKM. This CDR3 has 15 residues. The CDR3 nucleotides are TGTGCCAGCGCCAATGGGGGAGTGGAGGGAGAGACCCAGTACTTC. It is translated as CASANGGVEGETQYF.

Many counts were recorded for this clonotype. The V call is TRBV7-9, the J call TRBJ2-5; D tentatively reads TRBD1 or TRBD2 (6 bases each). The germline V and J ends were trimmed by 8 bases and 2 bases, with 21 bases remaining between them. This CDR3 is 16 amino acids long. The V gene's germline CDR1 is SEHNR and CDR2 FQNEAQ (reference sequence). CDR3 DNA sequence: TGTGCCAGCTCAAGTCTTGTAACGGGGGCGCAAGAGACCCAGTACTTC. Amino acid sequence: CASSSLVTGAQETQYF.

CDR3 DNA: TGTGCCAGCAGCCAGGTCGTGGGGGTGACTGAAGCTTTCTTT. Translating it yields CASSQVVGVTEAFF. V is TRBV3-1 and J is TRBJ1-1; D might be TRBD1 (5 bases). Deletions cut 3 bases from V and 5 bases from J, with 13 bases between. In germline, CDR1 is LGHDT, CDR2 YNNKEL (reference sequence). This CDR3 is 14 amino acids long. The full variable domain, its missing parts supplied by reference TRBV3-1 and TRBJ1-1, is DTAVSQTPKYLVTQMGNDKSIKCEQNLGHDTMYWYKQDSKKFLKIMFSYNNKELIINETVPNRFSPKSPDKAHLNLHINSLELGDSAVYFCASSQVVGVTEAFFGQGTRLTVV.

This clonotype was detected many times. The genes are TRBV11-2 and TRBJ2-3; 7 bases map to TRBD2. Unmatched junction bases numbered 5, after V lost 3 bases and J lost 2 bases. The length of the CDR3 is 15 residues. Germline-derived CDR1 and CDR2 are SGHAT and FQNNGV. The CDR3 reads CASSLWEGPTDTQYF. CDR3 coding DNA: TGTGCCAGCAGCTTGTGGGAGGGCCCCACAGATACGCAGTATTTT.